This T cell receptor (beta chain) is from a study of blood T cell repertoires in COVID-19. Study-level background: Material from acute and convalescent COVID-19 was sourced from the United States, Italy and Spain. PBMCs, B-cell-depleted T cells, or T cells were the source of the cDNA or gDNA that made up the material.

Repertoires were generated with immunoSEQ multiplex PCR, while TCRdb's copy carries only in-frame clones and drops some. The data show a few hundred thousand clones, less than 90% seen once. This CDR3 spans 15 amino acids. V was cut by 3 bases and J by 8 bases, with 20 bases left in between. Per germline, CDR1 SGDLS and CDR2 YYNGEE. The clonotype was recovered from a woman aged 45-60 years with acute or convalescent COVID-19. The V call is TRBV9, the J call TRBJ1-2; a possible D gene is TRBD1 (5 bases). The sequencing input was peripheral blood. CDR3 nucleotide sequence: TGTGCCAGCAGCGCGGACGCTCTTTCAGGGTACGGCTACACCTTC. This translates into CASSADALSGYGYTF.